This T cell receptor beta chain emerged from a study of blood T cell repertoires in COVID-19. Study as a whole: The analysed material was cDNA or gDNA that came from T cells, B-cell-depleted T cells, or PBMCs.

CDR3 length: 13 residues. The ends were cut back, 6 bases at V and 5 bases at J, with 13 bases in the middle. Per the germline V gene, CDR1 is MNHEY and CDR2 is SVGAGI. Here immunoSEQ multiplex PCR was the method, and the copy in TCRdb shows in-frame clones only, minus some. Of about 170,000 clones listed, roughly 85% are singletons. J is TRBJ1-1 and V is TRBV6-5; no reliable D call. The source is a human donor with acute or convalescent COVID-19. The donor label of this sample is uncertain. What was sequenced was peripheral blood. The CDR3 region has the DNA TGTGCCAGCAGATCCGACTTTTGGACTGAAGCTTTCTTT. It specifies CASRSDFWTEAFF.